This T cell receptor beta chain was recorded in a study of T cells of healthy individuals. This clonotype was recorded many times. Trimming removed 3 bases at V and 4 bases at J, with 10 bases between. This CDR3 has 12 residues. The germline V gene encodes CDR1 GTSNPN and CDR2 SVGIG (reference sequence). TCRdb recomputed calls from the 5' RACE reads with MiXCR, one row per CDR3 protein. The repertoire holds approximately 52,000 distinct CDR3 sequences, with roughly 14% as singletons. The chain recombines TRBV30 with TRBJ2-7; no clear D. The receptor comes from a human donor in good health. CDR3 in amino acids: CAWSAHLYEQYF. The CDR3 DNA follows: TGTGCCTGGAGCGCGCACCTTTACGAGCAGTACTTC. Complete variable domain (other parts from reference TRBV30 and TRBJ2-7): SQTIHQWPATLVQPVGSPLSLECTVEGTSNPNLYWYRQAAGRGLQLLFYSVGIGQISSEVPQNLSASRPQDRQFILSSKKLLLSDSGFYLCAWSAHLYEQYFGPGTRLTVT.